This T cell receptor beta chain was observed in a study of blood T cells in healthy people across ages. Study-level results: It was the long-lived donors that had more naive CD4+ cells and higher diversity than aged donors. A roughly linear fall in TCR beta diversity per million T cells was seen with increasing age.

A word on this clonotype: Its antigen remains unidentified.

Using a J-beta primer mix together with a sample-barcoded 5' primer, a second PCR was run for about 6 to 12 cycles. With 12 random nucleotides, a template-switch adaptor tagged each individual cDNA molecule. MiXCR, applied by TCRdb to the 5' RACE reads, yields one record per CDR3 protein. This sample carries 700,000 to 950,000 distinct CDR3 sequences, about 40% of them seen once, and the ten largest clones take roughly 19%. Material for sequencing was blood. The source of this sequence is a woman aged 60-70 years in good health.

CDR3 region: CASSLAGRTDTQYF. The CDR3 bases are TGCGCCAGCAGCTTAGCGGGCAGGACAGATACGCAGTATTTT. This chain connects TRBV5-1 to TRBJ2-3, with a possible D match to TRBD2 (6 bases). The CDR3 totals 14 residues. V shed 2 bases and J shed 3 bases, with 10 bases lying between them. CDR1 is SGHRS and CDR2 is YFSETQ in the germline V gene. The whole variable domain, remainder taken from reference TRBV5-1 and TRBJ2-3, is KAGVTQTPRYLIKTRGQQVTLSCSPISGHRSVSWYQQTPGQGLQFLFEYFSETQRNKGNFPGRFSGRQFSNSRSEMNVSTLELGDSALYLCASSLAGRTDTQYFGPGTRLTVL.